The 30 T cell receptor beta chains given below trace back to one sample, sequenced in a study of blood T cell repertoires in COVID-19 (dated by TCRdb to between 2020 and 2021). The protocol used for the library was the immunoSEQ multiplex PCR assay. Entries here come from immuneACCESS through TCRdb and include only in-frame sequences with V and J called. Some clones fail to appear in such tables; in the studies checked, an unresolved V gene covers under half of the shortfall, and the cause of the remainder is unknown. Present in this sample are 380,000 or so clones, about 88% of which were seen just once. The ten largest clones represent about 7% of the sample. The sample taken for sequencing was peripheral blood. The source of these receptors is a woman aged 55 to 70 with COVID-19, enrolled during active disease.

Written as DNA, the CDR3 is TGCAGTGCTAGACTAGAAAACGAGCAGTACTTC. Translation gives CSARLENEQYF. The chain uses TRBV20-1 and TRBJ2-7; D unclear. Per germline, CDR1 DFQATT and CDR2 SNEGSKA (reference sequence). The length of the CDR3 is 11 residues. V lost 2 bases, J lost 5 bases, and 7 bases lay in between.

V gene TRBV11-3 combines with J gene TRBJ2-2; D not resolved. From germline, CDR1 is SGHNT and CDR2 YENEEA. V gave up 1 base and J gave up 6 bases, with 12 bases separating them. This CDR3 spans 15 amino acids. As DNA, the CDR3 is TGTGCCAGCAGCTTAGGACCCCCTAGGTCCGGGGAGCTGTTTTTT. Translation: CASSLGPPRSGELFF.

The chain has TRBV30 and TRBJ1-1; 9 bases are shared with TRBD1. Germline V gene data show CDR1 as GTSNPN and CDR2 as SVGIG (reference sequence). V shed 3 bases, J shed 3 bases, and the junction held 5 bases outside the gene matches. CDR3 size: 14 residues. The CDR3 protein is CAWRGQGPDTEAFF. The CDR3 DNA sequence: TGTGCCTGGAGGGGACAGGGTCCCGACACTGAAGCTTTCTTT.

The V call is TRBV7-9, the J call TRBJ2-7; 12 nucleotides line up with TRBD2. The junction had 9 bases not matched to a gene; V was cut back by 5 bases and J by 1 base. Germline-derived CDR1 and CDR2 are SEHNR and FQNEAQ (reference sequence). The CDR3 runs to 17 residues. The CDR3 region is CASSRTSSGGASYEQYF. CDR3 nucleotide sequence: TGTGCCAGCAGCCGAACGTCTAGCGGGGGGGCGTCCTACGAGCAGTACTTC. The full variable domain, its missing parts supplied by reference TRBV7-9 and TRBJ2-7, is DTGVSQNPRHKITKRGQNVTFRCDPISEHNRLYWYRQTLGQGPEFLTYFQNEAQLEKSRLLSDRFSAERPKGSFSTLEIQRTEQGDSAMYLCASSRTSSGGASYEQYFGPGTRLTVT.

The chain combines TRBV23-1 with TRBJ2-7; D is possibly TRBD2 (6 bases). TRBV23-1 is sorted into the ORF group, with uncertain function. The ends were cut back, 2 bases at V and 2 bases at J, with 22 bases in the middle. The CDR3 loop spans 18 amino acids. CDR3 bases: TGCGCCAGCAGTCAAACCCCGGGACTGGAGTTCCAAACCTACGAGCAGTACTTC. This codes for CASSQTPGLEFQTYEQYF.

This chain links TRBV5-8 with TRBJ1-1; possible D gene TRBD1, 6 bases. The CDR3 is 12 residues long. Germline CDR1 is SGHTS and CDR2 is YDEGEE. V gave up 4 bases and J gave up 5 bases, with 9 bases separating them. The chain's CDR3 is CASSPRGTEAFF. CDR3 nucleotide sequence: TGTGCCAGCAGCCCAAGGGGGACTGAAGCTTTCTTT.

The J gene is TRBJ2-1, the V gene TRBV13; D is possibly TRBD1 (6 bases). Trimming cost V 5 bases and J 6 bases, with 11 bases left between them. Germline assignment: CDR1 PRHDT and CDR2 FYEKMQ (reference sequence). The CDR3 sequence is 13 residues long. Here the CDR3 reads CASSNDRSNEQFF. The CDR3 nucleotides read TGTGCCAGCAGCAACGACAGGTCCAATGAGCAGTTCTTC.

This clone has just one count. This chain uses TRBV5-1 with TRBJ1-5; TRBD1 agrees at 7 bases. V shed 0 bases, J shed 5 bases, and the junction held 5 bases outside the gene matches. This CDR3 contains 15 residues. Germline CDR1 is SGHRS and CDR2 is YFSETQ. CDR3 amino acids: CASSLGDSWDQPQHF. As DNA, the CDR3 is TGCGCCAGCAGCTTGGGGGACAGCTGGGATCAGCCCCAGCATTTT. Complete variable domain (other parts from reference TRBV5-1 and TRBJ1-5): KAGVTQTPRYLIKTRGQQVTLSCSPISGHRSVSWYQQTPGQGLQFLFEYFSETQRNKGNFPGRFSGRQFSNSRSEMNVSTLELGDSALYLCASSLGDSWDQPQHFGDGTRLSIL.

The chain joins TRBV6-2 or TRBV6-3 to TRBJ1-4, with 7 bases that match TRBD1. The length of the CDR3 is 17 residues. V lost 2 bases and J lost 0; bases outside the gene matches: 6. CDR1 and CDR2 (germline): MNHEY, SVGEGT. The CDR3 DNA follows: TGTGCCAGCAGTTACGGGGACAGACCAGCAACTAATGAAAAACTGTTTTTT. It translates to CASSYGDRPATNEKLFF.

In its sample, this clone was seen a few times. V and J are TRBV5-4 and TRBJ1-6; D remains unclear. From germline, CDR1 is SGHNT and CDR2 YYREEE (reference sequence). CDR3 length: 15 residues. With 0 bases removed from V and 7 bases from J, the gap between germline ends came to 11 bases. The CDR3 nucleotides are TGTGCCAGCAGCTTGGAGGGAGAGCTGAATTCACCCCTCCACTTT. The encoded protein is CASSLEGELNSPLHF.

V usage is TRBV19 and J usage is TRBJ1-2; a weak D match, TRBD1 (6 bases). Germline-derived CDR1 and CDR2 are LNHDA and SQIVND (reference sequence). There are 14 residues in the CDR3. Trimming took 7 bases from V and 4 from J, leaving 16 bases between them. The DNA of the CDR3 is TGTGCCAGTAAAAGGACAGAGGTTCTCTATGGCTACACCTTC. Its translation is CASKRTEVLYGYTF.

The chain combines TRBV19 with TRBJ2-7, with 7 bases that match TRBD1. The V gene end was trimmed by 2 bases and the J gene end by 5 bases; junction bases not matched to a gene: 6. Per the germline V gene, CDR1 is LNHDA and CDR2 is SQIVND (reference sequence). This CDR3 has 14 residues. The CDR3 region has the DNA TGTGCCAGTAGTATATTGGGACAGTCTGACGAGCAGTACTTC. Translated, it gives CASSILGQSDEQYF.

This clone was seen at least ten times. The CDR3 DNA reads as TGTGCCAGCAGCGTAGACAACAGGGCAGACTATGGCTACACCTTC. This gives the protein CASSVDNRADYGYTF. The chain carries TRBV9 and TRBJ1-2, with D maybe TRBD1 (6 bases). V lost 0 bases and J lost 3, with 12 bases in between. The CDR3 contains 15 residues. Germline values: CDR1 SGDLS, CDR2 YYNGEE. The full variable domain, completed using reference TRBV9 and TRBJ1-2, is DSGVTQTPKHLITATGQRVTLRCSPRSGDLSVYWYQQSLDQGLQFLIQYYNGEERAKGNILERFSAQQFPDLHSELNLSSLELGDSALYFCASSVDNRADYGYTFGSGTRLTVV.

The CDR3 loop is CASSLAGGYTF. The CDR3 DNA follows: TGTGCCAGCAGCTTGGCGGGTGGCTACACCTTC. The chain uses TRBV5-5 and TRBJ1-2; no clear D. Germline assignment: CDR1 SGHKS and CDR2 YYEKEE (reference sequence). V was trimmed by 0 bases and J by 7 bases, leaving 4 bases between them. The CDR3 sequence is 11 residues long.

The chain has TRBV30 and TRBJ2-6, with D possibly matching TRBD1 (6 bases). The germline CDR1 and CDR2 sequences are GTSNPN and SVGIG (reference sequence). With 1 base removed from V and 2 bases from J, the gap between germline ends came to 9 bases. The CDR3 extends over 15 amino acids. The CDR3 coding sequence is TGTGCCTGGAGTGGAGGGGGAGCTGGGGCCAACGTCCTGACTTTC. Residues: CAWSGGGAGANVLTF.

The chain employs TRBV11-3 and TRBJ1-1; D is possibly TRBD1 (5 bases). This CDR3 region has 16 residues. Germline V lookup: CDR1 SGHNT, CDR2 YENEEA. V lost 0 bases and J lost 3, with 14 bases in between. The CDR3 here is CASSLEGEGQDTEAFF. The CDR3 DNA reads TGTGCCAGCAGCTTAGAAGGGGAGGGGCAGGACACTGAAGCTTTCTTT.

The chain joins TRBV6-2 or TRBV6-3 to TRBJ1-2; D gene ambiguous. The CDR3 spans 16 residues. V gave up 0 bases and J gave up 7 bases, with 18 bases separating them. Per germline, CDR1 MNHEY and CDR2 SVGEGT. This CDR3 reads CASSYSEGRKKLGYTF. The CDR3 DNA reads as TGTGCCAGCAGTTACTCTGAGGGCAGGAAAAAGCTTGGCTACACCTTC.

The chain carries TRBV18 and TRBJ2-1; 9 nucleotides align to TRBD2. Germline assignment: CDR1 KGHSH and CDR2 LQKENI. The CDR3 has 17 amino acids. V shed 0 bases and J 10 bases; nucleotides not matched to a gene: 13. The CDR3 region is CASSPPGSAGGYGEQFF. DNA for the CDR3: TGTGCCAGCTCACCACCAGGGTCCGCGGGGGGGTACGGGGAGCAGTTCTTC. Complete variable domain (other parts from reference TRBV18 and TRBJ2-1): NAGVMQNPRHLVRRRGQEARLRCSPMKGHSHVYWYRQLPEEGLKFMVYLQKENIIDESGMPKERFSAEFPKEGPSILRIQQVVRGDSAAYFCASSPPGSAGGYGEQFFGPGTRLTVL.

This chain joins TRBV27 and TRBJ2-3; a possible D gene is TRBD1 (6 bases). The V and J ends lost 2 bases and 3 bases respectively, with 9 bases between them. In germline, CDR1 is MNHEY, CDR2 SMNVEV (reference sequence). The CDR3 totals 14 residues. The CDR3 region is CASSLERGTDTQYF. As DNA, the CDR3 is TGTGCCAGCAGTTTAGAAAGGGGGACAGATACGCAGTATTTT.

V and J are TRBV9 and TRBJ2-1, with D possibly being TRBD2 (5 bases). The CDR3 extends over 12 amino acids. The germline V gene encodes CDR1 SGDLS and CDR2 YYNGEE. V was clipped by 4 bases and J by 4 bases, with 6 bases between them. The DNA of the CDR3 is TGTGCCAGCAGCCCGGGGTACAATGAGCAGTTCTTC. It codes for CASSPGYNEQFF.

J is TRBJ2-3 and V is TRBV18, with TRBD1 matching 9 bases. With 3 bases clipped from V and 4 bases from J, the junction kept 2 bases outside the gene matches. Germline lookup yields CDR1 KGHSH and CDR2 LQKENI. The CDR3 covers 14 residues. The CDR3 reads CASSPGTGSDTQYF. CDR3 nucleotide sequence: TGTGCCAGCTCACCGGGGACAGGGTCAGATACGCAGTATTTT.

This clone appeared once. This chain joins TRBV10-3 and TRBJ2-3, with D possibly being TRBD1 (6 bases). Germline V lookup: CDR1 ENHRY, CDR2 SYGVKD. The V and J ends lost 4 bases and 0 bases respectively, with 11 bases between them. The length of the CDR3 is 15 residues. The CDR3 is CAISAPRGSTDTQYF. In nucleotides, the CDR3 is TGTGCCATCAGTGCCCCAAGGGGGAGCACAGATACGCAGTATTTT.

The V and J genes are TRBV7-2 and TRBJ1-2; TRBD1 matches 7 bases. This CDR3 comprises 17 residues. The germline CDR1 and CDR2 sequences are SGHTA and FQGNSA. V trimming: 0 bases; J trimming: 5 bases; junction bases outside the gene matches: 12. The CDR3 DNA sequence: TGTGCCAGCAGCTTAGCGCTGATAAGGGACAGACTATATGGCTACACCTTC. It is translated as CASSLALIRDRLYGYTF.

CDR3 region: CASSLPENTEAFF. The CDR3 DNA reads as TGTGCCAGCAGTTTACCAGAGAACACTGAAGCTTTCTTT. The chain combines TRBV28 with TRBJ1-1, with D uncertain. The CDR3 has 13 amino acids. V dropped 2 bases and J dropped 1 base, with 5 bases sitting between them. Germline assignment: CDR1 MDHEN and CDR2 SYDVKM.

This clone came up once. The chain combines TRBV6-1 with TRBJ1-4, with D tentatively TRBD1 (5 bases). CDR3 size: 13 residues. V shed 2 bases and J shed 8 bases, with 9 bases lying between them. The germline CDR1 and CDR2 sequences are MNHNS and SASEGT. Here the CDR3 DNA reads TGTGCCAGCAGTGAACAGGGTTGGGAAAAACTGTTTTTT. Its translation is CASSEQGWEKLFF.

V gene TRBV9 combines with J gene TRBJ2-3; D gene unclear. V was trimmed by 4 bases and J by 0 bases, leaving 15 bases between them. CDR3 length: 16 residues. Germline lookup yields CDR1 SGDLS and CDR2 YYNGEE. In DNA, the CDR3 is TGTGCCAGCAGCACTCCACAGTCCTCTAGCACAGATACGCAGTATTTT. Protein sequence: CASSTPQSSSTDTQYF.

The chain uses TRBV5-1 and TRBJ2-2; TRBD2 matches 9 bases. The CDR3 extends over 16 amino acids. Per germline, CDR1 SGHRS and CDR2 YFSETQ. Trimming removed 4 bases from V and 3 bases from J; junction bases left unmatched: 7. CDR3 amino acids: CASSPFAGGDTGELFF. The CDR3 region has the DNA TGCGCCAGCAGCCCCTTTGCGGGGGGGGACACCGGGGAGCTGTTTTTT.

The chain joins TRBV4-3 to TRBJ1-3, with D possibly being TRBD1 (5 bases). There are 14 residues in the CDR3. Per germline, CDR1 LGHNA and CDR2 YSLEER. V lost 6 bases to trimming and J lost 0 bases, with 9 bases between them. The CDR3 DNA reads TGCGCCAGCAGTGACAGAAACTCTGGAAACACCATATATTTT. Translation gives CASSDRNSGNTIYF.

The J gene is TRBJ1-2, the V gene TRBV5-4; D may be TRBD1 (5 bases). The V end was cut by 4 bases, the J end by 0 bases, with 16 bases between. Germline V gene data show CDR1 as SGHNT and CDR2 as YYREEE (reference sequence). This CDR3 region has 16 residues. This CDR3 is CASSQGGQASNYGYTF. In DNA form, the CDR3 reads TGTGCCAGCAGCCAGGGAGGTCAGGCATCTAACTATGGCTACACCTTC.

This clone appeared a single time. V and J are TRBV4-1 and TRBJ2-2; 9 bases match TRBD2. With V trimmed by 3 bases and J by 5 bases, 1 base remained unmatched. In germline, CDR1 is MGHRA, CDR2 YSYEKL. CDR3 length: 14 residues. This CDR3 reads CASSHGLATGELFF. Written as DNA, the CDR3 is TGCGCCAGCAGCCACGGACTAGCGACCGGGGAGCTGTTTTTT.